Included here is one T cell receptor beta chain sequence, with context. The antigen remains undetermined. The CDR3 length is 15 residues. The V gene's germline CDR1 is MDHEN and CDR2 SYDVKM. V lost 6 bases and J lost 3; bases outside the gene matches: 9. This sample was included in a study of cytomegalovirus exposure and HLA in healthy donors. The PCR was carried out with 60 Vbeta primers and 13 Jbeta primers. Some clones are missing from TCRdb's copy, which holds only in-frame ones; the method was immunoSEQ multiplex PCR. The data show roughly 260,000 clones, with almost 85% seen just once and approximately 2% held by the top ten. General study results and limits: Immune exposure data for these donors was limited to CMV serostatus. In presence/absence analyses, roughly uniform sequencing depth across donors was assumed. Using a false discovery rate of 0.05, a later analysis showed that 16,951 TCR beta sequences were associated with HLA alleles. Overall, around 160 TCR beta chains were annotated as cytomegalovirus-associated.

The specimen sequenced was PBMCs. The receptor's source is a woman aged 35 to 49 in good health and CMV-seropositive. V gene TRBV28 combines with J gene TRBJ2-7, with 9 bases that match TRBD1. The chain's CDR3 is CASSSSGTGIYEQYF. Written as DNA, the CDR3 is TGTGCCAGCAGCTCCTCCGGGACAGGGATCTACGAGCAGTACTTC.